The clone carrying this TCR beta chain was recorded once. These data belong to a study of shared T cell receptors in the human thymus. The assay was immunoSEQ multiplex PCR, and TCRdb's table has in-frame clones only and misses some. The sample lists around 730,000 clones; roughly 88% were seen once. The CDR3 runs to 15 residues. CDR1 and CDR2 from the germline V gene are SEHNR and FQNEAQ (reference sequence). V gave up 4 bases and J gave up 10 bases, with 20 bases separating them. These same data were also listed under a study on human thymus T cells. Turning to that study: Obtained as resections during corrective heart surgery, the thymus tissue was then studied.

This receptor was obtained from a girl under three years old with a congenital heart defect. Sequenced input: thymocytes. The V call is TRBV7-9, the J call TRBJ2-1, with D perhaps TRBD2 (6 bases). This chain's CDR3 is CASSSKAGTSDEQFF. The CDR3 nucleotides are TGTGCCAGCAGCTCAAAAGCAGGGACTTCTGACGAGCAGTTCTTC.